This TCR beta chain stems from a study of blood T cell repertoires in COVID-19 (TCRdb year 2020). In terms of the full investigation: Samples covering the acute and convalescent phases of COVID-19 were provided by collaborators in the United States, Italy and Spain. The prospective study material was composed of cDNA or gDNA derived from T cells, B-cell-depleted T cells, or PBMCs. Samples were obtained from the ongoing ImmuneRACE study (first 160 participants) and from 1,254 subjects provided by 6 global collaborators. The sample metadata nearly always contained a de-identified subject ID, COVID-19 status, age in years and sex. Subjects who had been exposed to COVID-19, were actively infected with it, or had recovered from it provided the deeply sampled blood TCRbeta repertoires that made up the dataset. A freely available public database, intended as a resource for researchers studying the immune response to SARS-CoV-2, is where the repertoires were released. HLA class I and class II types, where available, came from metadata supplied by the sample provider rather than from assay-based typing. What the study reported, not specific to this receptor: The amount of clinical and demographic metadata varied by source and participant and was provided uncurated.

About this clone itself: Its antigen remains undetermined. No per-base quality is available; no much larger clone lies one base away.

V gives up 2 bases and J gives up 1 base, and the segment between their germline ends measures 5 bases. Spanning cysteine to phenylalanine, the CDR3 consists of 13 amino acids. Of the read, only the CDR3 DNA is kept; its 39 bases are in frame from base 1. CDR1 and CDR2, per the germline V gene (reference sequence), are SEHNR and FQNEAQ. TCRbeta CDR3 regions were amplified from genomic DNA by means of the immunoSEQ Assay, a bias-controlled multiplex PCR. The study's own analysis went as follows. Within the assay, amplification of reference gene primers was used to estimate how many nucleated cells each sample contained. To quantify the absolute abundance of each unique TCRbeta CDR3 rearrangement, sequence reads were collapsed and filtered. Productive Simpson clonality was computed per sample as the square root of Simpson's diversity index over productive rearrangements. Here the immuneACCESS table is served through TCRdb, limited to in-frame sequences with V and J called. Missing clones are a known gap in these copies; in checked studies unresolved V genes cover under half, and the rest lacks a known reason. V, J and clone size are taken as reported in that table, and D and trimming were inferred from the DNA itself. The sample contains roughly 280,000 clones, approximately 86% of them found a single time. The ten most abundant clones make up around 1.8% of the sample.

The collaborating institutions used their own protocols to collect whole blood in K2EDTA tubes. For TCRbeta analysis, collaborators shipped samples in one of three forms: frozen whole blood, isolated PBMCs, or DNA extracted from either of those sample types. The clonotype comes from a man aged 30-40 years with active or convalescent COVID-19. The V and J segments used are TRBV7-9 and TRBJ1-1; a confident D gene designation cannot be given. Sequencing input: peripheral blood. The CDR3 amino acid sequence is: CASSLNTNTEAFF. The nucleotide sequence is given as TGTGCCAGCAGCTTAAACACGAACACTGAAGCTTTCTTT.